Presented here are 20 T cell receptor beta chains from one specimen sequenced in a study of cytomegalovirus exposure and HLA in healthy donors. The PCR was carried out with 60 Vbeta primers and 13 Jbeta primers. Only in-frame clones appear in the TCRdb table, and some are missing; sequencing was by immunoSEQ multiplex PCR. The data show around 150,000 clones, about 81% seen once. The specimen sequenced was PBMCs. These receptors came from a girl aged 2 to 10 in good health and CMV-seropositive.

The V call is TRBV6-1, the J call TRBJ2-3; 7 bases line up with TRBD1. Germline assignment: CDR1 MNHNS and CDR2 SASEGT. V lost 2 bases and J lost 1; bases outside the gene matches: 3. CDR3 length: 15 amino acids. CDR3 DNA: TGTGCCAGCAGTGAACTAGGGGGCGGCACAGATACGCAGTATTTT. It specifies CASSELGGGTDTQYF.

The CDR3, as DNA: TGCGCCAGCAGTGAGGCGGGGGGGACTGAAGCTTTCTTT. It is translated as CASSEAGGTEAFF. The chain is built from TRBV10-1 and TRBJ1-1, with D possibly being TRBD1 (5 bases). Between the trimmed V and J ends, which lost 2 bases and 5 bases, there was a span of 9 bases. The germline V gene encodes CDR1 WNHNN and CDR2 SYGVQD (reference sequence). This CDR3 contains 13 residues.

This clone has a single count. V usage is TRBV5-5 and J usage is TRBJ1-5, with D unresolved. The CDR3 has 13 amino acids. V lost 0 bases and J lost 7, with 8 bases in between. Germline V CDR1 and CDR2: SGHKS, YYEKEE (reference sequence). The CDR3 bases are TGTGCCAGCAGCTTGGCGCCGGGGCAGCCCCAGCATTTT. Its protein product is CASSLAPGQPQHF.

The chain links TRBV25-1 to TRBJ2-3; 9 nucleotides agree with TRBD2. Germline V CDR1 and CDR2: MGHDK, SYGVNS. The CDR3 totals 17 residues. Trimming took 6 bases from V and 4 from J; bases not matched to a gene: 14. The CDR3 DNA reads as TGTGCCAGCAGCGACCTCGGCGGGAGGGCCAGGGCAGATACGCAGTATTTT. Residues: CASSDLGGRARADTQYF.

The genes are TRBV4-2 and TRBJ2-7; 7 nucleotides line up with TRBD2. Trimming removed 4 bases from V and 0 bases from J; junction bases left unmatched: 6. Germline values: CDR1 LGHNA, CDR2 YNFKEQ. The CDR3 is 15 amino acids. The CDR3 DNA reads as TGTGCCAGCAGCCCACAAGCGGGGAGCTCCTACGAGCAGTACTTC. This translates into CASSPQAGSSYEQYF.

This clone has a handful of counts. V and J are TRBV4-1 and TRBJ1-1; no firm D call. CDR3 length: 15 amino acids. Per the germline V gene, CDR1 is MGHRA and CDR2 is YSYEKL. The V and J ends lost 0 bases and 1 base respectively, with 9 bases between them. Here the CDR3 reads CASSQDRGSNTEAFF. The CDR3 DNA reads TGCGCCAGCAGCCAAGATAGAGGTTCGAACACTGAAGCTTTCTTT.

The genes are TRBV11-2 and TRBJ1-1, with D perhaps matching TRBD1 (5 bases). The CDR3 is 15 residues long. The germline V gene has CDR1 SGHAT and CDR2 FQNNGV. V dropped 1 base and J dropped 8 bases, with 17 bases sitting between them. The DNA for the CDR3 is TGTGCCAGCAGCTTAGGGGGACTGACCTTAGGAGAAGCTTTCTTT. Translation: CASSLGGLTLGEAFF.

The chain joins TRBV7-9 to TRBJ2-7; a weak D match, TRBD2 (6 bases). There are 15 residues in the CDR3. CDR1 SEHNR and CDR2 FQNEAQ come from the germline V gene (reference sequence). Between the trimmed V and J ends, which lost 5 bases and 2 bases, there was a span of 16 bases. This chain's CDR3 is CASSDLRRGTYEQYF. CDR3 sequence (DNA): TGTGCCAGCAGCGACCTGAGGCGGGGAACCTACGAGCAGTACTTC.

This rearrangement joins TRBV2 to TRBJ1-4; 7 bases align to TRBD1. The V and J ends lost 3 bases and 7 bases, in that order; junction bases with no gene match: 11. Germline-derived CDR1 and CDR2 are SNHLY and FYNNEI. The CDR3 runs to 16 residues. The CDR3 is CASSDNRGRVPEKLFF. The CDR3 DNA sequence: TGTGCCAGCAGTGACAACAGGGGAAGGGTACCTGAAAAACTGTTTTTT.

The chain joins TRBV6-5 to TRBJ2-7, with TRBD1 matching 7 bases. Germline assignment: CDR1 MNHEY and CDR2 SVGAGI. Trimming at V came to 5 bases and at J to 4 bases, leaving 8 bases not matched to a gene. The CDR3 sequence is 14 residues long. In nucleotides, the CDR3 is TGTGCCAGCAGTAGGGACAGCCGGTTGTACGAGCAGTACTTC. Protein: CASSRDSRLYEQYF.

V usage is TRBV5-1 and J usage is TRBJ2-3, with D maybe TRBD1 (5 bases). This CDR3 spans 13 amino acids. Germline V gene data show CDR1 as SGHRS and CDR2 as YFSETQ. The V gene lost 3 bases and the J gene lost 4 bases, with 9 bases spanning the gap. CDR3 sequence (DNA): TGCGCCAGCAGCTACTCAGGGCCAGATACGCAGTATTTT. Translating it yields CASSYSGPDTQYF.

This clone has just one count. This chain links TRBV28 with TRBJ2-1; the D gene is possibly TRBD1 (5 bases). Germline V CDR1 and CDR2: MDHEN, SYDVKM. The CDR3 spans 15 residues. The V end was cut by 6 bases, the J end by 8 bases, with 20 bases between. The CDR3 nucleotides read TGTGCCAGCAGCGAACAGAAACTCCTAGGGGATGAGCAGTTCTTC. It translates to CASSEQKLLGDEQFF.

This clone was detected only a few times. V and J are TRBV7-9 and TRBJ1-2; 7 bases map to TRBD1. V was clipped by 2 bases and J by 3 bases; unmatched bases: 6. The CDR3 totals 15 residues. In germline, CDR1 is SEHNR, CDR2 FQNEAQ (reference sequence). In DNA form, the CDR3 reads TGTGCCAGCAGCTTATCCGACAGGGCCGACTATGGCTACACCTTC. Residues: CASSLSDRADYGYTF.

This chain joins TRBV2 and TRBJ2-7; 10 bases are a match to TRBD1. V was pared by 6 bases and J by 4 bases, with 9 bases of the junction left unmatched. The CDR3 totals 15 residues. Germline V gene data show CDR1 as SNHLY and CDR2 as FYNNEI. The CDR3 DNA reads TGTGCCAGCAGGAGACAGGGGGCGTCGAATTACGAGCAGTACTTC. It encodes CASRRQGASNYEQYF.

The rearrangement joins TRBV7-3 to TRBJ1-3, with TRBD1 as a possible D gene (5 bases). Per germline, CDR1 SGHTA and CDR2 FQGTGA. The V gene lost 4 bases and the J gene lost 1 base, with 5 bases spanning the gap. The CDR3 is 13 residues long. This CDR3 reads CASSSGSGNTIYF. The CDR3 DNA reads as TGTGCCAGCAGCTCAGGGTCTGGAAACACCATATATTTT.

The CDR3 protein is CASSRLFSGTSPKRGTDTQYF. The CDR3 DNA is TGCGCCAGCAGCCGCCTCTTTTCCGGGACTTCCCCGAAGAGGGGCACAGATACGCAGTATTTT. The rearrangement joins TRBV5-1 to TRBJ2-3; TRBD2 might be the D (6 bases). This CDR3 is 21 amino acids long. Trimming shortened V by 4 bases and J by 1 base, and 31 bases separated the two germline ends. Germline CDR1 and CDR2: SGHRS and YFSETQ.

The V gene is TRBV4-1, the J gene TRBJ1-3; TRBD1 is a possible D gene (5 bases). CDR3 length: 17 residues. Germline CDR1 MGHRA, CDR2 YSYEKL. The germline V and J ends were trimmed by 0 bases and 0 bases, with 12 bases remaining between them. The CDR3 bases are TGCGCCAGCAGCCAAGAAGGGAGGGGAAACTCTGGAAACACCATATATTTT. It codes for CASSQEGRGNSGNTIYF.

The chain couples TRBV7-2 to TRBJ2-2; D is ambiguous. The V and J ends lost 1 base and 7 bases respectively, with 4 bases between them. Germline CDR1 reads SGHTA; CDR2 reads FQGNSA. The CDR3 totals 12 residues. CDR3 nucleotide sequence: TGTGCCAGCAGCTTAGTAGTCGGGGAGCTGTTTTTT. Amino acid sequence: CASSLVVGELFF.

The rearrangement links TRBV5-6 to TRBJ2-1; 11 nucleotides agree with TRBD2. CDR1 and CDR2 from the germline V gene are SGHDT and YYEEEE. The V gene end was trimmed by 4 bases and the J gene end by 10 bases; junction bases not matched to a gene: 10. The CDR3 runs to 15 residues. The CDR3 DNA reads TGTGCCAGCAGCGTACTAGCGGGAGTTGTCAGGGAGCAGTTCTTC. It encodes CASSVLAGVVREQFF.

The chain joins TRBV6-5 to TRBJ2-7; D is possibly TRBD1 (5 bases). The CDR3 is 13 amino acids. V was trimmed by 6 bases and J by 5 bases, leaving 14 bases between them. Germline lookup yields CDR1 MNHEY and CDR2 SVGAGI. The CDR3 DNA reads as TGTGCCAGCAGGTCCCAGGGATCCCACGAGCAGTACTTC. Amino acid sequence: CASRSQGSHEQYF.